The clone carrying this T cell receptor beta chain is medium-sized in the sample. Antigen: not known. The assay was immunoSEQ multiplex PCR, and TCRdb's table has in-frame clones only and misses some. This table has tens of thousands of clones, about four fifths appearing once. Brentuximab vedotin exposure varied among the patients, all of whom had relapsed after autologous stem cell transplantation. The data were obtained in a study of PD-1 blockade in classical Hodgkin lymphoma. Study at large: Nivolumab 3 mg/kg was given intravenously every 2 weeks.

The CDR3 has 16 amino acids. Germline V gives CDR1 SEHNR, CDR2 FQNEAQ (reference sequence). V lost 0 bases, J lost 3 bases, and 4 bases stayed unmatched. Findings and caveats of the study: Repertoire differences lack defined causes, possibly disease activity or prior therapy. Relative to healthy donors, newly diagnosed patients reportedly had lower baseline TCR diversity, which was reported as lower still in relapsed/refractory patients.

The sequence came from a human donor with classical Hodgkin lymphoma. The chain uses TRBV7-9 and TRBJ2-2, with 7 bases identical to TRBD2. The source was peripheral blood mononuclear cells (PBMCs), collected before the second cycle of nivolumab. Here the CDR3 DNA reads TGTGCCAGCAGCTTAGCGCCTAGCGGCTACACCGGGGAGCTGTTTTTT. Translation: CASSLAPSGYTGELFF.